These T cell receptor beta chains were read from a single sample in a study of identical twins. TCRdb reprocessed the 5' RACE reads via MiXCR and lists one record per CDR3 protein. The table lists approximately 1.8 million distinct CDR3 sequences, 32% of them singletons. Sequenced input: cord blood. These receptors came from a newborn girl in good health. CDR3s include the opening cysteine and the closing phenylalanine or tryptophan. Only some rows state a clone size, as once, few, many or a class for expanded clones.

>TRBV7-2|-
CVSSLGLAGGTDTQYF
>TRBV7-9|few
CASSLEAGTGNTGELFF
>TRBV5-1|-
CASSLVYPDYGYTF
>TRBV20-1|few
CSAPSRATDTQYF
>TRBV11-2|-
CASSPGTSGSWGTQYF
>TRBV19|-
CASSIGRGANTEAFF
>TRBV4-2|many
CASSPSGGNTDTQYF
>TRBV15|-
CATSPRQGTYEQYF
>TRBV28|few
CASSLRPGVRTNEKLFF
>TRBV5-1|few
CASSLGTSGRIEQFF
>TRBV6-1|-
CASSTVQGKEKLFF
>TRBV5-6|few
CASSFTSLAGGVGELFF
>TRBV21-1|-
CASSPKRTGEDGYTF
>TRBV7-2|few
CASSLVGMNTEAFF
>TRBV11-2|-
CASSLGVRGRTYEAFF
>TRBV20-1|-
CSARGRTGAVHNEQFF
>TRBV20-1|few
CSARELTGNYGYTF
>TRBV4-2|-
CASSQGQTSNARFF
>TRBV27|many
CASSRWTSSYEQYF
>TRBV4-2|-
CASSQGLGGKINQPQHF
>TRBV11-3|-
CASSLSGHQNTEAFF
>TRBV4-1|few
CASSHSDRANYGYTF
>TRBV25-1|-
CASSDWGYGYTF
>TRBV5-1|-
CASSSGQGPTNGKLFF